What follows are 13 T cell receptor beta chains derived from one specimen sequenced in a study of blood T cell repertoires in COVID-19. This table comes from immunoSEQ multiplex PCR, and its TCRdb copy is limited to in-frame clones, with some not included. This table has some 370,000 clones, around 87% appearing once. Specimen: peripheral blood. Receptors originate from a woman aged 25 to 39 with COVID-19, enrolled during active disease.

The V call is TRBV25-1, the J call TRBJ2-2; the match to TRBD2 covers 14 bases. The V segment lost 2 bases and the J segment 5 bases; nucleotides outside the gene matches: 7. Germline V gene sequence: CDR1 MGHDK, CDR2 SYGVNS. This CDR3 spans 18 amino acids. The CDR3 DNA reads TGTGCCAGCAGTGAACGGACGGGACTAGCGGGAGTAACCGGGGAGCTGTTTTTT. Translation: CASSERTGLAGVTGELFF.

The chain is built from TRBV3-1 (or the pseudogene TRBV3-2) and TRBJ2-2, with D possibly being TRBD1 (6 bases). The CDR3 contains 15 residues. V lost 5 bases, J lost 5 bases, and 15 bases lay in between. Per the germline V gene, CDR1 is LGHDT and CDR2 is YNNKEL (reference sequence). The CDR3 sequence is CASSSQGRWTGELFF. The CDR3 DNA reads TGTGCCAGCAGCTCACAGGGTCGGTGGACCGGGGAGCTGTTTTTT.

The chain uses TRBV9 and TRBJ1-2, with a possible D match to TRBD1 (6 bases). V lost 4 bases and J lost 8, with 18 bases in between. CDR3 length: 14 residues. The germline V gene encodes CDR1 SGDLS and CDR2 YYNGEE. The CDR3 protein is CASSPTGGAGGYTF. The CDR3 DNA sequence: TGTGCCAGCAGCCCCACCGGGGGGGCGGGGGGCTACACCTTC.

The chain combines TRBV2 with TRBJ1-5; TRBD1 agrees at 8 bases. V shed 6 bases and J 2 bases; nucleotides not matched to a gene: 6. This CDR3 has 15 amino acids. In germline, CDR1 is SNHLY, CDR2 FYNNEI. For the CDR3, the DNA is TGTGCCAGCAGGCCCGGGACAGGAGGCAATCAGCCCCAGCATTTT. This translates into CASRPGTGGNQPQHF.

This chain joins TRBV7-3 and TRBJ2-7; TRBD2 aligns across 7 bases. Germline V CDR1 and CDR2: SGHTA, FQGTGA. CDR3 length: 15 amino acids. The trim removed 5 bases at V and 6 bases at J, leaving 13 bases unmatched. Here the CDR3 reads CASSQDPAGIGEQYF. CDR3 nucleotides: TGTGCCAGCAGCCAAGACCCAGCGGGAATAGGCGAGCAGTACTTC.

V and J are TRBV4-1 and TRBJ2-7; possible D gene TRBD1, 5 bases. This CDR3 has 15 amino acids. V lost 0 bases and J lost 2, with 11 bases in between. Germline CDR1 reads MGHRA; CDR2 reads YSYEKL. This CDR3 reads CASSQETGQAYEQYF. CDR3 nucleotide sequence: TGCGCCAGCAGCCAAGAAACAGGCCAGGCCTACGAGCAGTACTTC.

The chain links TRBV5-4 to TRBJ2-5; D gene ambiguous. The CDR3 runs 12 residues. Per the germline V gene, CDR1 is SGHNT and CDR2 is YYREEE (reference sequence). Trimming took 3 bases from V and 5 from J, leaving 8 bases between them. The CDR3 sequence is CASSWSGETQYF. CDR3 coding DNA: TGTGCCAGCAGCTGGAGTGGGGAGACCCAGTACTTC.

The chain carries TRBV10-2 and TRBJ2-1, with 12 bases aligning to TRBD2. The V and J ends lost 5 bases and 3 bases, in that order; junction bases with no gene match: 5. Germline V gene lookup returns CDR1 WSHSY and CDR2 SAAADI. The CDR3 is made up of 16 amino acids. CDR3 sequence: CASSSTSGRFYNEQFF. In DNA, the CDR3 is TGCGCCAGCAGTAGCACTAGCGGGAGGTTCTACAATGAGCAGTTCTTC.

This clone was picked up one time. V and J are TRBV7-3 and TRBJ2-3; 9 nucleotides agree with TRBD1. The CDR3 totals 16 residues. The V gene end was trimmed by 3 bases and the J gene end by 0 bases; junction bases not matched to a gene: 4. CDR1 SGHTA and CDR2 FQGTGA come from the germline V gene. The CDR3 sequence is CASSFGTGYSTDTQYF. In DNA, the CDR3 is TGTGCCAGCAGCTTTGGGACAGGGTATAGCACAGATACGCAGTATTTT.

This clone appeared a few times. This chain uses TRBV7-8 with TRBJ2-1; D not certain. Trimming shortened V by 3 bases and J by 0 bases, and 3 bases separated the two germline ends. CDR1 SGHVS and CDR2 FQNEAQ come from the germline V gene. CDR3 length equals 13 residues. The CDR3 region has the DNA TGTGCCAGCAGCTTCAGCTCCTACAATGAGCAGTTCTTC. It is translated as CASSFSSYNEQFF.

The V gene is TRBV18, the J gene TRBJ2-2; TRBD1 is a possible D gene (5 bases). Trimming removed 2 bases from V and 5 bases from J, with 12 bases in between. Per the germline V gene, CDR1 is KGHSH and CDR2 is LQKENI. The CDR3 is 15 residues long. CDR3 nucleotide sequence: TGTGCCAGCTCACCAAGCGTCAGGGCGACCGGGGAGCTGTTTTTT. Its protein product is CASSPSVRATGELFF.

The chain has TRBV9 and TRBJ1-2; 7 bases agree with TRBD1. The V gene's germline CDR1 is SGDLS and CDR2 YYNGEE. V lost 3 bases, J lost 1 base, and 9 bases stayed unmatched. CDR3 length: 16 residues. The CDR3 DNA sequence: TGTGCCAGCAGCGCGGGGACAGCCCGAGGTAACTATGGCTACACCTTC. Translating gives CASSAGTARGNYGYTF. Combining the CDR3 with reference TRBV9 and TRBJ1-2 gives the whole variable domain DSGVTQTPKHLITATGQRVTLRCSPRSGDLSVYWYQQSLDQGLQFLIQYYNGEERAKGNILERFSAQQFPDLHSELNLSSLELGDSALYFCASSAGTARGNYGYTFGSGTRLTVV.

The chain couples TRBV5-4 to TRBJ2-3; TRBD2 agrees at 13 bases. This CDR3 contains 15 residues. Per the germline V gene, CDR1 is SGHNT and CDR2 is YYREEE (reference sequence). V lost 9 bases to trimming and J lost 0 bases; unmatched junction nucleotides: 4. The CDR3 reads CATTSGRESTDTQYF. CDR3 DNA: TGTGCCACAACTAGCGGGAGGGAGAGCACAGATACGCAGTATTTT.